The 16 T cell receptor beta chains in this list originate from one sample, sequenced in a study of T cells in Graves' hyperthyroidism and ophthalmopathy. Authors of the study amplified TCR beta CDR3 regions from RNA transcripts. HTBI primers were the set used in a first-round RT-PCR of the TCR CDR3. Using its own MiXCR run on the multiplex PCR reads, TCRdb lists one record per CDR3 protein. The sample includes about 760,000 distinct CDR3 sequences, just over 35% of them seen just once. The sequencing input was blood. Every receptor here comes from a woman aged 40 to 50 with Graves' hyperthyroidism.

This clonotype occurred many times. The chain recombines TRBV13 with TRBJ2-5; 7 nucleotides match TRBD1. The CDR3 has 12 residues. Germline V lookup: CDR1 PRHDT, CDR2 FYEKMQ (reference sequence). The V segment lost 10 bases and the J segment 5 bases; nucleotides outside the gene matches: 7. The DNA for the CDR3 is TGTGCCACCTCGACAGGGAAGGAGACCCAGTACTTC. Its protein is CATSTGKETQYF.

Comments on this clonotype: Being one base from a much bigger clone, this may be a read error. The chain combines TRBV12-3 or TRBV12-4 with TRBJ2-2; no firm D call. This CDR3 has 12 amino acids. Trimming shortened V by 6 bases and J by 3 bases, and 5 bases separated the two germline ends. CDR3 region: CASSQYTGELFF. CDR3 nucleotide sequence: TGTGCCAGCAGCCAGTACACCGGGGAGCTGTTTTTT.

Points on this clonotype: Given a much more abundant clone one base away, this may be a read error. The rearrangement joins TRBV7-9 to TRBJ1-4; D gene ambiguous. The CDR3 loop spans 14 amino acids. From germline, CDR1 is SEHNR and CDR2 FQNEAQ (reference sequence). The CDR3 nucleotides are TGTGCCCGCAGCAATGGACGGGTGGGCGAAAAACTGTTTTTT. Translation: CARSNGRVGEKLFF.

The chain is built from TRBV29-1 and TRBJ1-2; D unresolved. This CDR3 is 16 amino acids long. Germline V gene sequence: CDR1 SQVTM, CDR2 ANQGSEA. The V gene lost 4 bases and the J gene lost 7 bases, with 25 bases spanning the gap. The chain's CDR3 is CSVGFRMREDSVGYTF. Written as DNA, the CDR3 is TGCAGCGTTGGGTTCAGGATGAGGGAAGATTCGGTTGGCTACACCTTC. The entire variable domain, with the rest obtained from reference TRBV29-1 and TRBJ1-2, is as follows: SAVISQKPSRDICQRGTSLTIQCQVDSQVTMMFWYRQQPGQSLTLIATANQGSEATYESGFVIDKFPISRPNLTFSTLTVSNMSPEDSSIYLCSVGFRMREDSVGYTFGSGTRLTVV.

This clonotype was recorded many times. V and J are TRBV29-1 and TRBJ2-7, with 8 bases fitting TRBD1. The CDR3 is made up of 12 amino acids. CDR1 is SQVTM and CDR2 is ANQGSEA in the germline V gene. V shed 6 bases and J 7 bases; nucleotides not matched to a gene: 8. This CDR3 reads CSVTGDTQEQYF. CDR3 DNA: TGCAGCGTGACAGGGGATACGCAGGAGCAGTACTTC.

Of note for this clonotype: A junction end diverges from the germline sequence, so it may reflect a read error. The chain couples TRBV29-1 to TRBJ2-3; D possibly corresponds to TRBD1 (5 bases). Germline V gives CDR1 SQVTM, CDR2 ANQGSEA. This CDR3 spans 12 amino acids. CDR3 nucleotides: TGCAGCGTAAGAGTGAGCACAGGTACGCAGTATTTT. It yields the protein CSVRVSTGTQYF.

The V and J genes are TRBV7-9 and TRBJ2-6; a possible D gene is TRBD1 (6 bases). Trimming removed 5 bases from V and 2 bases from J, with 10 bases in between. Germline values: CDR1 SEHNR, CDR2 FQNEAQ (reference sequence). The CDR3 spans 15 residues. The CDR3 is CASSREGAGANVLTF. The CDR3, as DNA: TGTGCCAGCAGCCGCGAGGGGGCTGGGGCCAACGTCCTGACTTTC.

This clonotype has at least ten counts. The rearrangement joins TRBV7-9 to TRBJ2-5; D is unresolved. The length of the CDR3 is 15 residues. Trimming took off 2 bases at V and 0 bases at J, with 10 bases between the two ends. CDR1 and CDR2 (germline): SEHNR, FQNEAQ (reference sequence). The CDR3, as DNA: TGTGCCAGCAGCTTACAATCAGTCTACCAAGAGACCCAGTACTTC. It encodes CASSLQSVYQETQYF.

This clonotype came up once. Possible read error: a much larger clone is one base away. The rearrangement links TRBV19 to TRBJ1-6; D is uncertain. CDR1 and CDR2 (germline): LNHDA, SQIVND (reference sequence). V gave up 1 base and J gave up 11 bases, with 21 bases separating them. The CDR3 is 17 amino acids. The CDR3: CASSIAPHSGVGPPLHF. The CDR3 DNA reads TGTGCCAGTAGTATAGCCCCGCATTCTGGGGTTGGTCCACCCCTCCACTTT.

The chain recombines TRBV5-6 with TRBJ2-7, with TRBD2 matching over 9 bases. V shed 1 base, J shed 1 base, and the junction held 12 bases outside the gene matches. The CDR3 spans 18 residues. The germline V gene has CDR1 SGHDT and CDR2 YYEEEE. The CDR3 DNA sequence: TGTGCCAGCAGCTTGATCGCGGGAGGGGGGCTTCCGTCCTACGAGCAGTACTTC. Translating it yields CASSLIAGGGLPSYEQYF. The full variable domain, its missing parts supplied by reference TRBV5-6 and TRBJ2-7, is DAGVTQSPTHLIKTRGQQVTLRCSPKSGHDTVSWYQQALGQGPQFIFQYYEEEERQRGNFPDRFSGHQFPNYSSELNVNALLLGDSALYLCASSLIAGGGLPSYEQYFGPGTRLTVT.

This clonotype was counted at least ten times. The chain is built from TRBV7-9 and TRBJ1-2, with 8 nucleotides matching TRBD1. Trimming cost V 3 bases and J 7 bases; bases outside gene matches: 10. CDR3 length: 15 residues. Germline V lookup: CDR1 SEHNR, CDR2 FQNEAQ (reference sequence). The CDR3 sequence is CASSFQSGGLRGYTF. CDR3 in DNA: TGTGCCAGCAGCTTCCAATCAGGGGGCCTTCGTGGCTACACCTTC.

The J gene is TRBJ1-1, the V gene TRBV7-2; D gene uncertain. Trimming shortened V by 6 bases and J by 5 bases, and 19 bases separated the two germline ends. The germline CDR1 and CDR2 sequences are SGHTA and FQGNSA. CDR3 size: 15 residues. The CDR3 sequence is CASSLFGLGNTEAFF. CDR3 in DNA: TGTGCCAGCAGTTTATTTGGCTTGGGGAATACTGAAGCTTTCTTT.

A remark on this clonotype: The CDR3 does not close with the conserved phenylalanine or tryptophan, likely indicating a read error. It is unclear where the CDR3 begins or ends on the DNA, so no DNA is shown, and the CDR3 is as TCRdb lists it. The chain recombines TRBV10-3 with TRBJ1-4. The germline V gene encodes CDR1 ENHRY and CDR2 SYGVKD. The CDR3 spans 8 amino acids, including both terminal residues. This chain's CDR3 is CAISEADL.

The chain has TRBV6-5 and TRBJ1-1; the match to TRBD1 covers 7 bases. V was pared by 5 bases and J by 2 bases, with 11 bases of the junction left unmatched. The germline V gene encodes CDR1 MNHEY and CDR2 SVGAGI. This CDR3 region has 16 residues. CDR3 coding DNA: TGTGCCAGCAGTCCTACGTCATACAGGGGAAACACTGAAGCTTTCTTT. This gives the protein CASSPTSYRGNTEAFF.

Ten or more counts support this clonotype. The chain carries TRBV7-2 and TRBJ2-5, with D maybe TRBD2 (6 bases). Germline values: CDR1 SGHTA, CDR2 FQGNSA. V shed 1 base and J shed 5 bases, with 20 bases lying between them. This CDR3 has 17 amino acids. For the CDR3, the DNA is TGTGCCAGCAGCTTAGAGTCTAGGACTGCGGGGCGGGAGACCCAGTACTTC. Its protein is CASSLESRTAGRETQYF.

The V gene is TRBV7-3, the J gene TRBJ2-7; 14 positions match TRBD2. Germline CDR1 SGHTA, CDR2 FQGTGA. This CDR3 contains 22 residues. V lost 4 bases to trimming and J lost 2 bases; unmatched junction nucleotides: 22. The DNA for the CDR3 is TGTGCCAGCAGCTCCCAGACCCAGGCCCGGGGACTAGCGGGAGAGAAAGCCTACGAGCAGTACTTC. This sequence encodes CASSSQTQARGLAGEKAYEQYF.